This T cell receptor beta chain stems from a study of control samples from healthy donors and cancer patients. Method: immunoSEQ multiplex PCR; TCRdb's copy keeps in-frame clones and lacks some. The sample yields roughly 160,000 clones, about 90% seen once. This TCR was sampled from a woman aged 30 to 39 in good health. The sequencing input was blood.

CDR3 sequence (DNA): TGTGCCAGCAGCTTCTCCGGGCGGGGCACAGATACGCAGTATTTT. Its translation is CASSFSGRGTDTQYF. This sequence joins TRBV7-9 and TRBJ2-3; maybe TRBD2 (5 bases). Germline CDR1 reads SEHNR; CDR2 reads FQNEAQ (reference sequence). V gave up 3 bases and J gave up 1 base, with 11 bases separating them. The CDR3 contains 15 residues.